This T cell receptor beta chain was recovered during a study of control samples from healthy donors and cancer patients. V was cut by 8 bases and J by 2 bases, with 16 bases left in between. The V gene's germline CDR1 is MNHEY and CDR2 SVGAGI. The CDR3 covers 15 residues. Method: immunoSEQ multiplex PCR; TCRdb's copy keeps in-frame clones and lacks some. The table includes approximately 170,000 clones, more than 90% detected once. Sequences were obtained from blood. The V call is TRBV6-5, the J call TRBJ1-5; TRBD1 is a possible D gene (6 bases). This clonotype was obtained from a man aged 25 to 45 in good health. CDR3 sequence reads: CASVTGFGGNQPQHF. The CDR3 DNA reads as TGTGCCAGCGTAACAGGGTTCGGGGGCAATCAGCCCCAGCATTTT.